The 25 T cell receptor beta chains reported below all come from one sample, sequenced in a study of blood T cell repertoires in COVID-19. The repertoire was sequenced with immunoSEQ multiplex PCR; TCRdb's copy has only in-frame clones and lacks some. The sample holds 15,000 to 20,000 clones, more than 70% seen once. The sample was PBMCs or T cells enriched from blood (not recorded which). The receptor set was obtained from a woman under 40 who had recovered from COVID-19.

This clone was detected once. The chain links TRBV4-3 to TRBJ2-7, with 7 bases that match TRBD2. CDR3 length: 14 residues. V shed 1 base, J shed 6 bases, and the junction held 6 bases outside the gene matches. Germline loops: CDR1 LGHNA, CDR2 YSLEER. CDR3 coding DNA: TGCGCCAGCAGCCAAGGGGAGGGATTTAGCGAGCAGTACTTC. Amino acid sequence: CASSQGEGFSEQYF.

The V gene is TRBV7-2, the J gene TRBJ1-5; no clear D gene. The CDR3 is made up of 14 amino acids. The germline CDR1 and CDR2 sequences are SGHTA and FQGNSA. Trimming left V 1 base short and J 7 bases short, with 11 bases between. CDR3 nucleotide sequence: TGTGCCAGCAGCTTAGGACACCCCGGACAGCCCCAGCATTTT. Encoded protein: CASSLGHPGQPQHF.

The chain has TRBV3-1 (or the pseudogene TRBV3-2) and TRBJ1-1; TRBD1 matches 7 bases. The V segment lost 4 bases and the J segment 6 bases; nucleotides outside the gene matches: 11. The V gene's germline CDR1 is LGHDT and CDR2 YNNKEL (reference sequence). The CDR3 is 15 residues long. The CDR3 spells CASSPQWRQGAEAFF. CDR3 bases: TGTGCCAGCAGCCCGCAATGGAGGCAGGGGGCTGAAGCTTTCTTT.

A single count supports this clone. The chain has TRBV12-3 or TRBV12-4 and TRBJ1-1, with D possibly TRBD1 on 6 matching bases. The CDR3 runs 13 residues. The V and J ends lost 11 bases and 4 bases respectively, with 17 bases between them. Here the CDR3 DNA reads TGTGCCGCCCACTCAGGGGTGCGCACTGAAGCTTTCTTT. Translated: CAAHSGVRTEAFF.

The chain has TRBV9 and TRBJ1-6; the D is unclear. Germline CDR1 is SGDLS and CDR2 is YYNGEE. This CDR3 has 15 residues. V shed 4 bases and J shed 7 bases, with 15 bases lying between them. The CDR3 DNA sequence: TGTGCCAGCAGCAGTTACAGTCCTTTCAATTCACCCCTCCACTTT. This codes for CASSSYSPFNSPLHF.

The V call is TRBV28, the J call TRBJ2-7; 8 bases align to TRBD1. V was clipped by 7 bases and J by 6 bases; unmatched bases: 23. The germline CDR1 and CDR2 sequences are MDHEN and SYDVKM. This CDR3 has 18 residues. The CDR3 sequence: CASTSDRDITRPYVEQYF. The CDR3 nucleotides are TGTGCCAGCACCTCGGACAGGGACATAACCCGTCCTTACGTCGAGCAGTACTTC.

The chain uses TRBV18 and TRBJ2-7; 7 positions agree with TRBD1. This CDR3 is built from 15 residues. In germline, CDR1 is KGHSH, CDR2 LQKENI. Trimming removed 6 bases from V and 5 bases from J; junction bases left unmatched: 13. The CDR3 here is CASSSDLDRVHEQYF. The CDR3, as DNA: TGTGCCAGCTCCTCCGACCTAGACAGGGTCCACGAGCAGTACTTC.

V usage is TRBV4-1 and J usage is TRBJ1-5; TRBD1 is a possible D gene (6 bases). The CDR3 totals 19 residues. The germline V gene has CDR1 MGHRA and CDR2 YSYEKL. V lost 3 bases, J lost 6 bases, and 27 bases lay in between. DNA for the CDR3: TGCGCCAGCAGCCACAAAACACAGACAGGAAAGTGGGCCGGTCAGCCCCAGCATTTT. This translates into CASSHKTQTGKWAGQPQHF.

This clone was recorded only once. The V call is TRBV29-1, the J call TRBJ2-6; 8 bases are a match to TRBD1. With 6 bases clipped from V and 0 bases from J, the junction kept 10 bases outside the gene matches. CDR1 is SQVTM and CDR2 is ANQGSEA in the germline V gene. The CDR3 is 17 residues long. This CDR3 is CSVVMGQVVSGANVLTF. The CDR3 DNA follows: TGCAGCGTGGTGATGGGACAGGTGGTCTCTGGGGCCAACGTCCTGACTTTC.

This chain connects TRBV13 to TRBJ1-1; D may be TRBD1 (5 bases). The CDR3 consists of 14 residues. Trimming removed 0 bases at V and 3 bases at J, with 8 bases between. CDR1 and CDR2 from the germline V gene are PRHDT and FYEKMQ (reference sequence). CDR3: CASSLGQVHTEAFF. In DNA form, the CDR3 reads TGTGCCAGCAGCTTAGGACAGGTTCACACTGAAGCTTTCTTT.

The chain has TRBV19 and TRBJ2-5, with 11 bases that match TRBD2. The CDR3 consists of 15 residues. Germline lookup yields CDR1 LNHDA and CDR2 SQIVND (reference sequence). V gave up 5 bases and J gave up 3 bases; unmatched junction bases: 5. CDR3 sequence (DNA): TGTGCCAGTAGTCCCCTACTAGCGGGGGAAGAGACCCAGTACTTC. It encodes CASSPLLAGEETQYF. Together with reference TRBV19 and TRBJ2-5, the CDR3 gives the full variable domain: DGGITQSPKYLFRKEGQNVTLSCEQNLNHDAMYWYRQDPGQGLRLIYYSQIVNDFQKGDIAEGYSVSREKKESFPLTVTSAQKNPTAFYLCASSPLLAGEETQYFGPGTRLLVL.

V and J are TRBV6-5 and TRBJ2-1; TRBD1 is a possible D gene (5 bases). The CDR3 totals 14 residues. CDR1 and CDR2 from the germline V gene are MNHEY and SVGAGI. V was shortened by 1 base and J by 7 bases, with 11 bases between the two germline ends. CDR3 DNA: TGTGCCAGCAGTTACTTGGACAACGGTAATGAGCAGTTCTTC. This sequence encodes CASSYLDNGNEQFF.

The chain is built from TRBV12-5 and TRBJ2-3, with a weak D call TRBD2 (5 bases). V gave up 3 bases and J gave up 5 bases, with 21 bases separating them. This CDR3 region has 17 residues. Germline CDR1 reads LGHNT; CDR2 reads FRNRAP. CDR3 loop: CASGFGPQVAAGDTQYF. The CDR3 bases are TGTGCTAGTGGTTTCGGCCCTCAGGTAGCCGCGGGAGATACGCAGTATTTT.

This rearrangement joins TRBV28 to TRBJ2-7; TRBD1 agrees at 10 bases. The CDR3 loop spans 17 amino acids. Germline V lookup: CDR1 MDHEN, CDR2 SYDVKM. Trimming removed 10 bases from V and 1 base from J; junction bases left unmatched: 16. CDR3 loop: CATFPGQGKLESYEQYF. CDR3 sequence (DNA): TGTGCCACCTTCCCGGGACAGGGGAAATTAGAGTCCTACGAGCAGTACTTC. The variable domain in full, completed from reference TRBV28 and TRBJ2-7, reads DVKVTQSSRYLVKRTGEKVFLECVQDMDHENMFWYRQDPGLGLRLIYFSYDVKMKEKGDIPEGYSVSREKKERFSLILESASTNQTSMYLCATFPGQGKLESYEQYFGPGTRLTVT.

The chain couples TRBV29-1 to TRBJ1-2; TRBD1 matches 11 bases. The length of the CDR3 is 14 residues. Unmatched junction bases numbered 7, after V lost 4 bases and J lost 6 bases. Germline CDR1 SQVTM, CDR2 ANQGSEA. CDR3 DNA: TGCAGCGTTGGGGGACAGGGGGATAGAGATGGCTACACCTTC. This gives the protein CSVGGQGDRDGYTF.

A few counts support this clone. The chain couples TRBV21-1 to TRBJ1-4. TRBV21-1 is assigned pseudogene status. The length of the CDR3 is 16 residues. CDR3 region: CASSKGEWATNEKLFF. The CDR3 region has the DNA TGTGCCAGCAGCAAAGGGGAGTGGGCAACTAATGAAAAACTGTTTTTT.

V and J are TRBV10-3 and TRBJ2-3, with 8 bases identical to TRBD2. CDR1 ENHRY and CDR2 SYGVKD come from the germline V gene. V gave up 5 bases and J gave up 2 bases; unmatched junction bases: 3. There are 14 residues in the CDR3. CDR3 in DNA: TGTGCCATCAGTACTAGCGGTAACACAGATACGCAGTATTTT. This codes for CAISTSGNTDTQYF.

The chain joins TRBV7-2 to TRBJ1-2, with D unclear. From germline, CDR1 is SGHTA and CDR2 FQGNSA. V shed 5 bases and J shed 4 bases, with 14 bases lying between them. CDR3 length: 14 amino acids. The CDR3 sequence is CASSQNPVSYGYTF. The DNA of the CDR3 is TGTGCCAGCAGCCAGAACCCAGTGTCCTATGGCTACACCTTC.

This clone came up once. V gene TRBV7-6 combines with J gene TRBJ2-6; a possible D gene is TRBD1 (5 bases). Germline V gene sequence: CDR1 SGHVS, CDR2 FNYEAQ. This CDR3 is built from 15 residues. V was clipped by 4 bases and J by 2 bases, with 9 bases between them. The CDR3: CASSSDSPGANVLTF. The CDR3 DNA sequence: TGTGCCAGCAGCTCTGACAGTCCTGGGGCCAACGTCCTGACTTTC.

CDR3 DNA: TGTGCCAGCAGCCGGGGGGGCCGGGGTGAGCAGTTCTTC. Its protein is CASSRGGRGEQFF. V gene TRBV11-3 combines with J gene TRBJ2-1; 8 bases fit TRBD2. V dropped 5 bases and J dropped 9; count of bases not matched to a gene: 6. The germline V gene encodes CDR1 SGHNT and CDR2 YENEEA. CDR3 size: 13 residues.

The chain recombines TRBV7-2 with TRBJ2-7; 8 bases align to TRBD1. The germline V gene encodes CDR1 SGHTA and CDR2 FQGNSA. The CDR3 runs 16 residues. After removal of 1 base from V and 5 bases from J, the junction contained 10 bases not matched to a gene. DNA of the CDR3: TGTGCCAGCAGCTTAGTGGGGACAGGACCGCGGAACGAGCAGTACTTC. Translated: CASSLVGTGPRNEQYF.

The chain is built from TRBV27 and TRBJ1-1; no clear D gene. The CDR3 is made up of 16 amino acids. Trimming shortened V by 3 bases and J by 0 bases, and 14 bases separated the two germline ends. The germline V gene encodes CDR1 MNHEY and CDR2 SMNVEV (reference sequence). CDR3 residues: CASSFDLRGMNTEAFF. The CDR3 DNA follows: TGTGCCAGCAGTTTTGACCTTCGAGGGATGAACACTGAAGCTTTCTTT.

The CDR3 spells CASSYGQGVGYTF. The CDR3 DNA reads TGTGCCAGCAGTTATGGACAGGGTGTTGGCTACACCTTC. The chain combines TRBV7-2 with TRBJ1-2, with 8 bases matching TRBD1. The J segment lost 7 bases and the V segment lost 6 bases, leaving 7 bases of the junction unmatched. The germline V gene has CDR1 SGHTA and CDR2 FQGNSA. This CDR3 contains 13 residues. The full variable domain, its missing parts supplied by reference TRBV7-2 and TRBJ1-2, is GAGVSQSPSNKVTEKGKDVELRCDPISGHTALYWYRQSLGQGLEFLIYFQGNSAPDKSGLPSDRFSAERTGGSVSTLTIQRTQQEDSAVYLCASSYGQGVGYTFGSGTRLTVV.

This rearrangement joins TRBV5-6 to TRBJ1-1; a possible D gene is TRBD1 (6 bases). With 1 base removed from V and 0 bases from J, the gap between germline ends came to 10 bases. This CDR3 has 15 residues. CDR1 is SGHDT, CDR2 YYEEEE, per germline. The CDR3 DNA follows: TGTGCCAGCAGCTTGACAGGGCTAATGAACACTGAAGCTTTCTTT. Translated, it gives CASSLTGLMNTEAFF.

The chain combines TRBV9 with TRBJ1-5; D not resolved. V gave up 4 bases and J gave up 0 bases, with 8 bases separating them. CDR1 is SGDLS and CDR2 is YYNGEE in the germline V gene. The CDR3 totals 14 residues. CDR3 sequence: CASSKGVSNQPQHF. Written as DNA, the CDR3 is TGTGCCAGCAGCAAGGGAGTTAGCAATCAGCCCCAGCATTTT. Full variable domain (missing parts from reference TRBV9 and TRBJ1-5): DSGVTQTPKHLITATGQRVTLRCSPRSGDLSVYWYQQSLDQGLQFLIQYYNGEERAKGNILERFSAQQFPDLHSELNLSSLELGDSALYFCASSKGVSNQPQHFGDGTRLSIL.